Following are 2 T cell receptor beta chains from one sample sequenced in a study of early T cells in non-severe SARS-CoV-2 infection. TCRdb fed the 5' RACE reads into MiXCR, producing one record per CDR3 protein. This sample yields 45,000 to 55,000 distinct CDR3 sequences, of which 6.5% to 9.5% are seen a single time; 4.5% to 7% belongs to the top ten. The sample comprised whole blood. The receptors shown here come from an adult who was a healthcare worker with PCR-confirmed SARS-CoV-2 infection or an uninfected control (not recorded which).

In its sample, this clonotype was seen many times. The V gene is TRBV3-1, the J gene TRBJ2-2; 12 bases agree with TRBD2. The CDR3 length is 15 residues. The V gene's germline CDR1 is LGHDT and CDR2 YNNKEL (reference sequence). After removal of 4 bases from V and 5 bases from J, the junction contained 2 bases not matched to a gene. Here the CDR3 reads CASSRGTSGTGELFF. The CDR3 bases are TGTGCCAGCAGCCGCGGGACTAGCGGGACCGGGGAGCTGTTTTTT.

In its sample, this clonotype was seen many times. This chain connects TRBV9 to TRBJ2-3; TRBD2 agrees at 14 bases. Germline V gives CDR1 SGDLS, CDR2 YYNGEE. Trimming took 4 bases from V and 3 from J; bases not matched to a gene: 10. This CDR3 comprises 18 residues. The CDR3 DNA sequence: TGTGCCAGCAGCCCGACTAGCGGGGGGGCCGGATGGACAGATACGCAGTATTTT. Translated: CASSPTSGGAGWTDTQYF.